This is a list of T cell receptor beta chains from one sample in a study of neoadjuvant anti-PD-1 for oral cavity cancer. The method was immunoSEQ multiplex PCR; TCRdb's version includes in-frame clones alone and lacks a portion of them. The sample contains over 60,000 clones, 70% to 90% of which appear only once. The source was PBMCs, collected after nivolumab (anti-PD-1) treatment. Receptors originate from a person between 40 and 85 years old with oral cavity squamous cell carcinoma. The CDR3 runs from the conserved cysteine through the conserved F or W.

v_call | cdr3_aa
TRBV28 | CASSTTGQANYGYTF
TRBV10-2 | CASSESTLGNEQFF
TRBV7-9 | CASTLLPGQYNSPLHF
TRBV5-1 | CASSLGQGKETQYF
TRBV11-2 | CASSLFFGSNQPQHF
TRBV7-9 | CASTHVRLGNEQFF
TRBV4-2 | CASSQDHGESFGYTF
TRBV11-2 | CASRGGLAGYYEQYF
TRBV15 | CATSRELGEQYF
TRBV4-2 | CASSQILAGGQDEQFF
TRBV5-1 | CASSLTLAGANEQFF
TRBV19 | CASSSPGSLFDPYSPLHF
TRBV19 | CASSPWFRVGYQPQHF
TRBV19 | CASSLQGSSYNEQFF
TRBV11-2 | CASSLVLGNYNEQFF
TRBV5-1 | CASSPISGNIQAEKLFF
TRBV19 | CASSMFTGTEKLFF
TRBV11-1 | CASSLEGGSYEQYF
TRBV25-1 | CASSFGQRGRETQYF
TRBV19 | CASSIGRGTGRTEAFF
TRBV6-1 | CASRREVEKLFF
TRBV2 | CASSEWMGGGGYTF
TRBV30 | CAWSGQPNQPQHF
TRBV7-9 | CASSGPGTGYGDEQFF
TRBV27 | CASSGNSGHYEQYF
TRBV2 | CASSSQVKYYNEQFF
TRBV28 | CASSPSLITEAFF
TRBV6-5 | CATRRTGLGTQYF
TRBV5-1 | CASSTDGGQGTEAFF
TRBV5-1 | CASRRSVPGANVLTF
TRBV6-1 | CASSERWVRENEQFF
TRBV5-1 | CASSGGQGVQGAEAFF
TRBV7-8 | CASSFYLGEQYF
TRBV13 | CASSPGLQGTGSQYF
TRBV5-1 | CASSPGGPNQPQHF
TRBV10-3 | CAISELEMEAFNYGYTF
TRBV5-4 | CASSLELAGYNEQFF
TRBV10-3 | CAISESKLGAALYEQYF
TRBV27 | CASTGGTGYEQYF
TRBV5-6 | CASSLDREKYEQYF
TRBV7-3 | CASSALAGGSAGELFF
TRBV18 | CASSPLSGVDNEQFF
TRBV11-2 | CASSLLSLRPSTDTQYF